This T cell receptor beta chain comes out of a study of T-cell reconstitution after alpha-beta-depleted transplantation in children. Study-level findings and limits: Where alpha-beta T cells came from about two months after transplant was reportedly several hundred expanded graft clones. Most T-cell counts and diversity one year after the transplant came from T cells that were newly produced.

V shed 7 bases and J shed 4 bases, with 13 bases lying between them. Germline lookup yields CDR1 SGHVS and CDR2 FNYEAQ. This CDR3 region has 13 residues. Library preparation (for TCRbeta) was performed with unique molecular identifiers. Using its own MiXCR run on the PCR reads, TCRdb lists one record per CDR3 protein. This table has about 980,000 distinct CDR3 sequences, around 30% appearing once. As regards this clonotype: Antigen unknown.

The chain employs TRBV7-6 and TRBJ1-1; tentatively, D is TRBD1 (5 bases). The receptor comes from a boy under three years old who had a stem cell transplant for SCID, so the T cells may come from the graft donor. The specimen comprised PBMCs, mostly from graft donor cells, sampled 360 days after TCRalphabeta/CD19-depleted stem cell transplant. The CDR3 loop reads CASTLREGTEAFF. CDR3 nucleotide sequence: TGTGCCAGCACCCTCAGGGAGGGCACTGAAGCTTTCTTT.